Below are 23 T cell receptor beta chains sequenced from a single sample in a study of blood T cell repertoires in COVID-19. Here immunoSEQ multiplex PCR was the method, and the copy in TCRdb shows in-frame clones only, minus some. The sample shows about 160,000 clones, roughly 80% of them seen only once. Sample: PBMCs or T cells enriched from blood (not recorded which). The receptors stem from a woman aged 45-65 years who had recovered from COVID-19.

This clone was detected only once. J is TRBJ1-3 and V is TRBV28; D might be TRBD1 (6 bases). In germline, CDR1 is MDHEN, CDR2 SYDVKM. This CDR3 region has 14 residues. The V and J ends lost 5 bases and 0 bases respectively, with 8 bases between them. CDR3: CASSRGSSGNTIYF. In DNA form, the CDR3 reads TGTGCCAGCAGTAGGGGGAGCTCTGGAAACACCATATATTTT.

This clone was seen once. The chain recombines TRBV9 with TRBJ2-1; D gene uncertain. The CDR3 is 16 residues long. The V gene lost 0 bases and the J gene lost 0 bases, with 10 bases spanning the gap. Germline CDR1 reads SGDLS; CDR2 reads YYNGEE. The CDR3 protein is CASSVDSLSSYNEQFF. For the CDR3, the DNA is TGTGCCAGCAGCGTAGATAGCCTTAGCTCCTACAATGAGCAGTTCTTC.

This chain joins TRBV27 and TRBJ2-7, with D possibly TRBD1 on 6 matching bases. CDR1 MNHEY and CDR2 SMNVEV come from the germline V gene (reference sequence). V was clipped by 0 bases and J by 2 bases, with 14 bases between them. The length of the CDR3 is 16 residues. CDR3 loop: CASSLSPTGPTYEQYF. Here the CDR3 DNA reads TGTGCCAGCAGTTTATCGCCGACAGGACCCACCTACGAGCAGTACTTC.

This clone was detected only once. The chain couples TRBV7-3 to TRBJ2-2; tentative D call: TRBD2 (6 bases). The length of the CDR3 is 16 residues. The germline gives CDR1 SGHTA, CDR2 FQGTGA. Trimming pared 4 bases from V and 3 bases from J, leaving 15 bases between. In nucleotides, the CDR3 is TGTGCCAGCAGCTCGGGACTGTCGAGGGACACCGGGGAGCTGTTTTTT. It yields the protein CASSSGLSRDTGELFF.

The chain joins TRBV5-1 to TRBJ1-2, with 7 bases matching TRBD1. The ends lost 0 bases at V and 3 bases at J; junction bases unmatched: 2. There are 14 residues in the CDR3. Germline V lookup: CDR1 SGHRS, CDR2 YFSETQ. The CDR3 nucleotides are TGCGCCAGCAGCTTGGGTGACAGGGACTATGGCTACACCTTC. Translation: CASSLGDRDYGYTF.

This CDR3 is CASSWGGRTYGYTF. The CDR3 nucleotides are TGTGCCAGCAGTTGGGGGGGGCGGACCTATGGCTACACCTTC. The rearrangement links TRBV6-2 or TRBV6-3 to TRBJ1-2; tentatively, D is TRBD1 (6 bases). Trimming took off 4 bases at V and 4 bases at J, with 13 bases between the two ends. Looked up from germline, CDR1 is MNHEY and CDR2 is SVGEGT. This CDR3 region has 14 residues.

The chain links TRBV27 to TRBJ2-7; TRBD1 might be the D (6 bases). The germline V gene has CDR1 MNHEY and CDR2 SMNVEV (reference sequence). This CDR3 is built from 14 residues. V dropped 2 bases and J dropped 6 bases, with 14 bases sitting between them. The CDR3 loop reads CASSLAPGDREQYF. In DNA form, the CDR3 reads TGTGCCAGCAGTTTAGCCCCAGGGGATCGCGAGCAGTACTTC.

The rearrangement uses TRBV28 and TRBJ1-2; D is unclear. The CDR3 totals 17 residues. CDR1 and CDR2 from the germline V gene are MDHEN and SYDVKM. V was clipped by 5 bases and J by 5 bases, with 24 bases between them. The CDR3 DNA reads as TGTGCCAGCAGTGACGGGAGTCTTCGACCTAATATATATGGCTACACCTTC. This translates into CASSDGSLRPNIYGYTF.

This sequence joins TRBV10-3 and TRBJ1-5; D call uncertain. This CDR3 contains 12 residues. The germline V gene encodes CDR1 ENHRY and CDR2 SYGVKD. V lost 8 bases and J 9 bases, leaving 14 bases between the germline ends. The CDR3 nucleotides read TGTGCCATCGGCAAGGCGGACTGGCCCCAGCATTTT. Its translation is CAIGKADWPQHF.

Here the CDR3 reads CASSIPGQRVFGYTF. The DNA of the CDR3 is TGTGCCAGTAGTATCCCGGGACAGCGTGTCTTTGGCTACACCTTC. This chain connects TRBV19 to TRBJ1-2; 7 positions agree with TRBD1. Germline V gene sequence: CDR1 LNHDA, CDR2 SQIVND (reference sequence). CDR3 length: 15 residues. Germline trimming cut 3 bases from V and 7 bases from J; bases unmatched to any gene: 11.

To note about this clone: This same CDR3 is encoded by further DNA sequences in the sample. The J gene is TRBJ2-7, the V gene TRBV19; TRBD1 matches 10 bases. Germline-derived CDR1 and CDR2 are LNHDA and SQIVND (reference sequence). This CDR3 has 13 amino acids. V was pared by 4 bases and J by 4 bases, with 1 base of the junction left unmatched. CDR3 sequence: CASSRDRGYEQYF. The CDR3 bases are TGTGCCAGTAGTAGGGACAGGGGTTACGAGCAGTACTTC.

The chain carries TRBV6-2 or TRBV6-3 and TRBJ1-1; 7 bases match TRBD1. Germline V CDR1 and CDR2: MNHEY, SVGEGT. The CDR3 is 16 residues long. V trimming: 4 bases; J trimming: 0 bases; junction bases outside the gene matches: 8. The CDR3 here is CASSSRSGQLNTEAFF. Written as DNA, the CDR3 is TGTGCCAGCAGTTCGCGTTCGGGACAGTTGAACACTGAAGCTTTCTTT.

This chain links TRBV7-2 with TRBJ1-4; 8 bases agree with TRBD1. The CDR3 runs 15 residues. With 1 base clipped from V and 5 bases from J, the junction kept 3 bases outside the gene matches. The germline V gene has CDR1 SGHTA and CDR2 FQGNSA. CDR3 in DNA: TGTGCCAGCAGCTTAGGGGACAGGTTGAATGAAAAACTGTTTTTT. Translation: CASSLGDRLNEKLFF.

This clone was detected once. The rearrangement links TRBV5-1 to TRBJ2-7, with TRBD1 matching over 7 bases. CDR3 length: 14 residues. The trim removed 2 bases at V and 3 bases at J, leaving 5 bases unmatched. Germline CDR1 reads SGHRS; CDR2 reads YFSETQ. The CDR3 DNA sequence: TGCGCCAGCAGCTTCACAGGGGCAGGCTACGAGCAGTACTTC. Translating it yields CASSFTGAGYEQYF. Together with reference TRBV5-1 and TRBJ2-7, the CDR3 gives the full variable domain: KAGVTQTPRYLIKTRGQQVTLSCSPISGHRSVSWYQQTPGQGLQFLFEYFSETQRNKGNFPGRFSGRQFSNSRSEMNVSTLELGDSALYLCASSFTGAGYEQYFGPGTRLTVT.

V and J are TRBV4-2 and TRBJ2-5; D perhaps matches TRBD1 (5 bases). V was shortened by 3 bases and J by 5 bases, with 10 bases between the two germline ends. This CDR3 has 13 amino acids. Germline V CDR1 and CDR2: LGHNA, YNFKEQ. In DNA, the CDR3 is TGTGCCAGCAGCCAGGCAGGGTTGGAGACCCAGTACTTC. It codes for CASSQAGLETQYF.

The rearrangement links TRBV11-3 to TRBJ2-7; TRBD1 matches 7 bases. CDR3 length: 14 amino acids. Germline CDR1 is SGHNT and CDR2 is YENEEA. The trim removed 6 bases at V and 6 bases at J, leaving 11 bases unmatched. CDR3 sequence reads: CASSQAQTGTEQYF. The CDR3 coding sequence is TGTGCCAGCAGTCAAGCTCAGACAGGGACCGAGCAGTACTTC.

V is TRBV5-1 and J is TRBJ2-7; 7 positions match TRBD1. The CDR3 length is 13 residues. V shed 3 bases and J 2 bases; nucleotides not matched to a gene: 2. CDR1 and CDR2 (germline): SGHRS, YFSETQ. CDR3 sequence reads: CASSWTGTYEQYF. As DNA, the CDR3 is TGCGCCAGCAGCTGGACAGGTACCTACGAGCAGTACTTC.

This clone has more than one count but fewer than ten. V gene TRBV27 combines with J gene TRBJ2-7; the match to TRBD1 covers 9 bases. Germline trimming cut 4 bases from V and 3 bases from J; bases unmatched to any gene: 7. Germline V gene data show CDR1 as MNHEY and CDR2 as SMNVEV (reference sequence). CDR3 length: 15 residues. The CDR3 DNA reads as TGTGCCAGCAGTTCTCCGGGACAGGGCGGCTACGAGCAGTACTTC. It codes for CASSSPGQGGYEQYF.

The chain recombines TRBV11-2 with TRBJ2-2; no firm D call. The V end lost 2 bases, the J end lost 2 bases, and 3 bases lay between the germline ends. Germline V gene lookup returns CDR1 SGHAT and CDR2 FQNNGV. This CDR3 is 13 amino acids long. CDR3 sequence (DNA): TGTGCCAGCAGCTTACTAAACACCGGGGAGCTGTTTTTT. Amino acid sequence: CASSLLNTGELFF.

This clone has a handful of counts. The V gene is TRBV5-4, the J gene TRBJ1-2; possibly TRBD1 for D (6 bases). The CDR3 has 13 residues. Trimming removed 5 bases from V and 6 bases from J, with 14 bases in between. CDR1 and CDR2 from the germline V gene are SGHNT and YYREEE (reference sequence). CDR3 DNA: TGTGCCAGCAGGAGCCAGGGGATACATGGCTACACCTTC. Translating gives CASRSQGIHGYTF.

This chain links TRBV27 with TRBJ2-6; tentatively, D is TRBD2 (7 bases). CDR3 size: 16 residues. The germline V gene has CDR1 MNHEY and CDR2 SMNVEV (reference sequence). Trimming took off 5 bases at V and 9 bases at J, with 20 bases between the two ends. CDR3 protein: CASSLGGAVGGNVLTF. CDR3 sequence (DNA): TGTGCCAGCAGTCTGGGGGGGGCGGTGGGAGGCAACGTCCTGACTTTC.

In nucleotides, the CDR3 is TGTGCCAGCTCACCGGGGGCTGCAGAGACCCAGTACTTC. It encodes CASSPGAAETQYF. This chain links TRBV18 with TRBJ2-5; tentative D call: TRBD1 (6 bases). The V end lost 3 bases, the J end lost 4 bases, and 9 bases lay between the germline ends. The CDR3 length is 13 residues. Germline CDR1 reads KGHSH; CDR2 reads LQKENI. Drawing the rest from reference TRBV18 and TRBJ2-5, the complete variable domain is NAGVMQNPRHLVRRRGQEARLRCSPMKGHSHVYWYRQLPEEGLKFMVYLQKENIIDESGMPKERFSAEFPKEGPSILRIQQVVRGDSAAYFCASSPGAAETQYFGPGTRLLVL.

CDR3 region: CAGGGVLDYGYTF. The CDR3 DNA is TGTGCCGGCGGAGGAGTTTTAGACTATGGCTACACCTTC. The rearrangement joins TRBV10-3 to TRBJ1-2; no definite D call. The CDR3 totals 13 residues. V was shortened by 11 bases and J by 3 bases, with 16 bases between the two germline ends. CDR1 ENHRY and CDR2 SYGVKD come from the germline V gene.